This TCR beta chain originates from a study of identical twins (dated by TCRdb to about 2016). Some background on the complete study: The study deep-sequenced TCR alpha and beta repertoires from monozygotic twins, unrelated adults of various ages and cord blood to test whether fetal clonotypes persist. Replicate twin experiments were performed at different times using different library preparation protocols to rule out contamination.

To prepare the library, 5' RACE was applied. Sequencing was performed on an Illumina HiSeq 2000. A universal primer binding site was added through template switching, and the final cDNA carried a unique molecular identifier so that TCR cDNA molecules could be counted accurately. First-strand cDNA for TCR alpha and beta chains was synthesized from specific primers in the conserved constant-segment region. To control for contamination, every cDNA library carried two barcodes: a SMART-Mk sample barcode plus Illumina barcodes. Two successive PCR steps introduced TruSeq adapter sequences along with Illumina sample barcodes. The Illumina HiSeq platform was used with custom primers to sequence TCR alpha and beta cDNA libraries. Under the source paper's analysis protocol: Raw reads were processed with MiGEC to extract unique molecular identifiers, and MiXCR was used to determine CDR3 positions. For each individual, recombination models were inferred using an EM algorithm with the repgenHMM and IGoR tools. Shared clonotype analysis was performed with the tcR package in R, normalizing sharing by the product of cloneset sizes. To study raw recombination without the effects of thymic and clonal selection, out-of-frame nonproductive sequences were analyzed. TCRdb applied fastp at Q25 and MiXCR to the public reads, then kept only in-frame beta chains. Each entry merges the rows of one CDR3 protein and shows their most common DNA and genes. TCRdb assigned the V and J calls; the authors' analysis was not used. The sample data list about 720,000 distinct CDR3 sequences, and roughly 20% of these were observed just once. The ten largest make up less than 15% of the sample.

Regarding this clonotype: This clone's antigen is unknown. Base qualities are missing; no much larger clone stands one base away.

The V end loses 5 bases and the J end loses 10 bases, and a stretch of 20 bases separates them. Measured from the cysteine to the phenylalanine, the CDR3 is 13 residues long. Just CDR3 DNA is preserved here, 39 bases in frame from base 1. CDR1 and CDR2, per the germline V gene (reference sequence), are DFQATT and SNEGSKA. All donors were healthy Caucasians. Three pairs of female monozygotic twins, all aged 18 to 29 years, made up the twin cohort. RNA for TCR libraries was isolated from peripheral blood mononuclear cells. General findings and caveats noted by the study authors: In monozygotic twins, recombination models systematically underestimated out-of-frame TCR alpha sharing, but the models matched the sharing seen between unrelated individuals. Fewer insertions were carried by abundant cord blood beta clonotypes, a similar but weaker trend appeared in young adult naive repertoires, and no such trend appeared in memory repertoires. Compared with coincidental sharing between unrelated individuals, out-of-frame TCR alpha sequences shared between twins showed an excess of sequences with low generation probability. Conclusions relied on cross-sectional statistical analysis, since the same donors could not be followed over many years. The excess sharing between twins in beta out-of-frame sequences was weaker because fewer shared sequences reduced the signal-to-noise ratio. Zero-insertion analyses could be partly confounded by invariant T cells such as MAIT and iNKT, although diverse VJ usage argued against such confounding for most clonotypes.

Another study also made use of these data, one on T cells expressing NK-cell markers. The second study also describes: About 8 donors provided sorted CD3+CD56+NKG2C+, CD3+CD56+NKG2C- and CD3+CD56-NKG2C+ T-cell subsets, whose TCR beta-chain repertoires were profiled. Of the eight sequenced donors, seven were found to be HCMV-seropositive and one was found to be HCMV-seronegative. To restrict sorting to alphabetaTCR-expressing T cells, an anti-gammadeltaTCR antibody was added in several experiments. In over 5 donors, the dominant CD3+CD56+NKG2C+ clonotypes were among the top 10 CD8+ clonotypes and accounted for about 1.0-7.5% of CD8+ T cells. Those dominant clonotypes were again the most abundant among CD3+CD56-NKG2C+ cells in a handful of donors, at about 28.3-60.1%. Whether the expanded NKG2C-expressing T cell clones were specific for HCMV antigens remained unclear. The eight sequenced donors were randomly selected healthy volunteers, three men and five women. HCMV-specific IgG was detected in serum with a commercial ELISA kit to determine HCMV serostatus. For six donors, bulk peripheral blood T-cell repertoires were also sequenced from unsorted PBMC. Reads were demultiplexed and grouped by UMI with MIGEC, and clonotypes were assembled and quantified with MiTCR. To exclude erroneous sequences, any TCR cDNA sequence not supported by at least two reads was discarded. Downstream repertoire analysis used the tcR package, and clonotypes were matched across fractions by CDR3 nucleotide sequence plus V segment. VDJmatch was used to annotate antigen specificity against VDJdb, with one amino acid substitution in CDR3 allowed.

The chain is made from TRBV20-1 and TRBJ1-1, with TRBD1 tentatively as D gene (6 bases match). Sequencing used PBMCs. The origin of this receptor is a woman between 18 and 30 years old in good health. The DNA is TGCAGTGCTGTCCACTTACAGGGATATGCAGCTTTCTTT. Its product reads: CSAVHLQGYAAFF.